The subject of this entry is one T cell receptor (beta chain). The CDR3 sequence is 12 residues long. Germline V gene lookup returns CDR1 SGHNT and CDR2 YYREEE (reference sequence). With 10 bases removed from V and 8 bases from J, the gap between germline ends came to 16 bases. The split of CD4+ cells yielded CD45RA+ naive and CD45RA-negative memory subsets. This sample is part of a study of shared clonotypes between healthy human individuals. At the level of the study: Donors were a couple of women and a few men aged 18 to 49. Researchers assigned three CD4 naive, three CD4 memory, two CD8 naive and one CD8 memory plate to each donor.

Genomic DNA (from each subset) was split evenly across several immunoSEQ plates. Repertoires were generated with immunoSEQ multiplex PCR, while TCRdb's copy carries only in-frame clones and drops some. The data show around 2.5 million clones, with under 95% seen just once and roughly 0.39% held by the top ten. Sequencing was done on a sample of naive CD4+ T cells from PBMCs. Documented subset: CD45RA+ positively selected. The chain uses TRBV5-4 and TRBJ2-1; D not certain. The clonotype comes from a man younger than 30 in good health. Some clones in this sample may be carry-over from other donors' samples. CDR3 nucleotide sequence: TGTGCCGGTAAGGGTAGCTTAGATGAGCAGTTCTTC. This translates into CAGKGSLDEQFF.